These 13 T cell receptor beta chains share one sample of origin, sequenced in a study of T cells in localized non-small cell lung cancer (dated by TCRdb to 2018 to 2020). Library creation used the immunoSEQ multiplex PCR assay. TCRdb provides this immuneACCESS table in a form limited to in-frame rearrangements. Some clones are lacking; in checked studies, under half of them reflect an unresolved V gene, and why the rest are absent is not known. The sample includes tens of thousands of clones, with roughly 90% observed a single time. The top ten clones comprise around 1.1% of the sample. The sequences come from peripheral blood, collected before any cancer treatment. The origin of the receptors is a woman aged 40-69 years with stage I lung adenocarcinoma.

J is TRBJ2-1 and V is TRBV9; no definite D call. The CDR3 sequence is 13 residues long. The germline V and J ends were trimmed by 4 bases and 4 bases, with 9 bases remaining between them. Germline values: CDR1 SGDLS, CDR2 YYNGEE. CDR3 nucleotide sequence: TGTGCCAGCAGCCCCGACGGATACAATGAGCAGTTCTTC. Its translation: CASSPDGYNEQFF. Together with reference TRBV9 and TRBJ2-1, the CDR3 gives the full variable domain: DSGVTQTPKHLITATGQRVTLRCSPRSGDLSVYWYQQSLDQGLQFLIQYYNGEERAKGNILERFSAQQFPDLHSELNLSSLELGDSALYFCASSPDGYNEQFFGPGTRLTVL.

The rearrangement links TRBV7-2 to TRBJ2-5; 7 nucleotides line up with TRBD2. This CDR3 contains 14 residues. The ends lost 6 bases at V and 1 base at J; junction bases unmatched: 5. Looked up from germline, CDR1 is SGHTA and CDR2 is FQGNSA. The DNA of the CDR3 is TGTGCCAGCAGAAGGGGCGGGGGCCAAGAGACCCAGTACTTC. Amino acids: CASRRGGGQETQYF. Together with reference TRBV7-2 and TRBJ2-5, the CDR3 gives the full variable domain: GAGVSQSPSNKVTEKGKDVELRCDPISGHTALYWYRQSLGQGLEFLIYFQGNSAPDKSGLPSDRFSAERTGGSVSTLTIQRTQQEDSAVYLCASRRGGGQETQYFGPGTRLLVL.

The gene calls are TRBV28 and TRBJ1-6; 7 bases are shared with TRBD1. Germline CDR1 MDHEN, CDR2 SYDVKM. V trimming: 5 bases; J trimming: 7 bases; junction bases outside the gene matches: 11. The CDR3 loop spans 16 amino acids. Here the CDR3 DNA reads TGTGCCAGCAGTGCCCCCCCGGGACAGCAAAATTCACCCCTCCACTTT. It encodes CASSAPPGQQNSPLHF.

V is TRBV9 and J is TRBJ1-2, with a possible D match to TRBD1 (5 bases). This CDR3 has 16 amino acids. V lost 3 bases to trimming and J lost 5 bases, with 20 bases between them. Germline lookup yields CDR1 SGDLS and CDR2 YYNGEE. CDR3 DNA sequence: TGTGCCAGCAGCGAGCTGGGGGGACCGAGGCTGTATGGCTACACCTTC. Protein: CASSELGGPRLYGYTF.

V usage is TRBV6-1 and J usage is TRBJ1-5; 8 nucleotides match TRBD1. Germline CDR1 is MNHNS and CDR2 is SASEGT. The CDR3 spans 14 residues. With 8 bases clipped from V and 5 bases from J, the junction kept 8 bases outside the gene matches. Here the CDR3 reads CASCRTGWDQPQHF. In DNA form, the CDR3 reads TGTGCCAGCTGTAGGACAGGGTGGGATCAGCCCCAGCATTTT.

The chain has TRBV19 and TRBJ2-3, with 9 bases lining up with TRBD1. V dropped 7 bases and J dropped 4; count of bases not matched to a gene: 6. CDR3 length: 14 amino acids. Germline assignment: CDR1 LNHDA and CDR2 SQIVND (reference sequence). CDR3 in amino acids: CASNTGTGSDTQYF. The CDR3 DNA follows: TGTGCCAGTAATACCGGGACAGGGTCAGATACGCAGTATTTT.

The chain has TRBV7-3 and TRBJ1-1; tentatively, D is TRBD1 (5 bases). Germline V gene data show CDR1 as SGHTA and CDR2 as FQGTGA. Trimming took 5 bases from V and 3 from J, leaving 13 bases between them. The CDR3 contains 14 residues. The CDR3 loop reads CASSPASGDTEAFF. The CDR3 region has the DNA TGTGCCAGCAGCCCGGCGTCGGGGGACACTGAAGCTTTCTTT.

This clone was found a few times. The V and J genes are TRBV10-2 and TRBJ2-1; 11 nucleotides match TRBD2. Germline V gene sequence: CDR1 WSHSY, CDR2 SAAADI. The length of the CDR3 is 15 residues. V gave up 7 bases and J gave up 3 bases; unmatched junction bases: 5. The CDR3 protein is CASTSSGGFYNEQFF. CDR3 nucleotide sequence: TGCGCCAGCACCTCTAGCGGGGGGTTCTACAATGAGCAGTTCTTC.

This chain links TRBV5-1 with TRBJ2-2; D perhaps matches TRBD1 (6 bases). CDR1 and CDR2 (germline): SGHRS, YFSETQ. The CDR3 consists of 14 residues. V lost 0 bases, J lost 5 bases, and 8 bases lay in between. The CDR3 spells CASSLGTVTGELFF. The CDR3 DNA follows: TGCGCCAGCAGCTTGGGGACAGTAACCGGGGAGCTGTTTTTT.

This clone came up once. The chain links TRBV9 to TRBJ2-1, with unresolved D. Trimming stripped 3 bases from V and 2 bases from J, with 9 bases between. From germline, CDR1 is SGDLS and CDR2 YYNGEE. This CDR3 comprises 14 residues. The CDR3 DNA reads as TGTGCCAGCAGCGAAACCGCAGCCTACAATGAGCAGTTCTTC. Translated, it gives CASSETAAYNEQFF.

This clone was seen only a few times. The chain uses TRBV7-2 and TRBJ1-1; D gene uncertain. The germline CDR1 and CDR2 sequences are SGHTA and FQGNSA. The CDR3 covers 13 residues. Between the trimmed V and J ends, which lost 7 bases and 4 bases, there was a span of 13 bases. CDR3 loop: CASNQQGGTEAFF. DNA for the CDR3: TGTGCCAGCAACCAACAAGGAGGCACTGAAGCTTTCTTT.

The sample holds a few counts of this clone. This rearrangement joins TRBV15 to TRBJ1-5; D call uncertain. The germline V gene has CDR1 LNHNV and CDR2 YYDKDF (reference sequence). This CDR3 has 15 amino acids. V lost 0 bases and J 2 bases, leaving 8 bases between the germline ends. The CDR3 nucleotides read TGTGCCACCAGCAGAGATAAGGGCGGCAATCAGCCCCAGCATTTT. Amino acid sequence: CATSRDKGGNQPQHF.

J is TRBJ1-2 and V is TRBV19; weak D call: TRBD1 (6 bases). From germline, CDR1 is LNHDA and CDR2 SQIVND (reference sequence). The V and J ends lost 3 bases and 8 bases respectively, with 16 bases between them. CDR3 length equals 14 residues. CDR3 sequence reads: CASSMTGSSGGYTF. CDR3 nucleotide sequence: TGTGCCAGTAGTATGACAGGTTCCTCTGGGGGCTACACCTTC.